The 30 T cell receptor beta chains below come from one sample, sequenced in a study of T-cell reconstitution after alpha-beta-depleted transplantation in children (dated by TCRdb to the mid-2010s). Library preparation used PCR. Sequencing instrument: Illumina HiSeq 2500. Molecular barcoding was employed in the preparation of TCR libraries, with unique molecular identifiers being used to normalize TCRbeta repertoire quantification. The public sequencing data were trimmed at Q25 with fastp and processed into clonotypes with MiXCR by TCRdb, which kept only in-frame beta chains. Identical CDR3 proteins give one entry, which carries the most common genes and DNA. For this sample the table gives more than 550,000 distinct CDR3 sequences, of which roughly 10% were detected only once. Less than 4.5% of the sample goes to the ten largest clones. This material consisted of PBMCs from the stem cell graft donor, taken from the stem cell graft. All receptors come from a human donor who donated a stem cell graft to a child with acute myeloid leukemia.

This clonotype was seen at least ten times. The V gene is TRBV24-1, the J gene TRBJ2-4, with D tentatively TRBD2 (6 bases). The V gene lost 4 bases and the J gene lost 0 bases, with 12 bases spanning the gap. The CDR3 contains 16 residues. CDR1 and CDR2 (germline): KGHDR, SFDVKD. The CDR3 nucleotides read TGTGCCACCAGTGACGCTGAAGCGGGAGCCAAAAACATTCAGTACTTC. This sequence encodes CATSDAEAGAKNIQYF.

V usage is TRBV24-1 and J usage is TRBJ2-7, with 9 bases fitting TRBD1. Germline-derived CDR1 and CDR2 are KGHDR and SFDVKD. Trimming at V came to 3 bases and at J to 2 bases, leaving 4 bases not matched to a gene. The CDR3 has 15 residues. CDR3 coding DNA: TGTGCCACCAGTGATACTAGACAGGGGGCCTACGAGCAGTACTTC. As protein: CATSDTRQGAYEQYF.

This clonotype was seen ten or more times. This rearrangement joins TRBV18 to TRBJ1-2; 8 positions match TRBD1. V dropped 3 bases and J dropped 4; count of bases not matched to a gene: 7. Germline lookup yields CDR1 KGHSH and CDR2 LQKENI. The CDR3 is made up of 15 amino acids. The CDR3 bases are TGTGCCAGCTCACCGGGACAGGACGTCGCCTATGGCTACACCTTC. The encoded protein is CASSPGQDVAYGYTF.

This clonotype was seen ten or more times. V and J are TRBV28 and TRBJ2-5; no definite D call. V was trimmed by 7 bases and J by 1 base, leaving 4 bases between them. Germline loops: CDR1 MDHEN, CDR2 SYDVKM. CDR3 length: 11 amino acids. This chain's CDR3 is CASKGQETQYF. CDR3 coding DNA: TGTGCCAGCAAGGGCCAAGAGACCCAGTACTTC.

A few counts support this clonotype. V and J are TRBV3-1 and TRBJ1-2; no definite D call. With 2 bases removed from V and 4 bases from J, the gap between germline ends came to 5 bases. CDR3 size: 12 residues. Germline V lookup: CDR1 LGHDT, CDR2 YNNKEL (reference sequence). The DNA for the CDR3 is TGTGCCAGCAGCCAACAGAGCTATGGCTACACCTTC. The encoded protein is CASSQQSYGYTF.

This clonotype was detected ten times or more. The rearrangement uses TRBV6-2 or TRBV6-3 and TRBJ2-3; D is unclear. CDR3 size: 13 residues. Germline CDR1 MNHEY, CDR2 SVGEGT. The V gene lost 2 bases and the J gene lost 7 bases, with 10 bases spanning the gap. The CDR3 DNA follows: TGTGCCAGCAGTTACAATCGCGGTTATACGCAGTATTTT. Residues: CASSYNRGYTQYF.

This clonotype was observed many times. The V gene is TRBV9, the J gene TRBJ2-1, with D possibly TRBD2 on 5 matching bases. V lost 0 bases and J lost 4, with 11 bases in between. This CDR3 is 15 amino acids long. CDR1 and CDR2 from the germline V gene are SGDLS and YYNGEE. CDR3 coding DNA: TGTGCCAGCAGCGTAGGTCCGGACTCTTACAATGAGCAGTTCTTC. Its protein is CASSVGPDSYNEQFF.

This clonotype came up a few times. The chain combines TRBV5-1 with TRBJ2-1, with 11 bases that match TRBD2. CDR1 and CDR2 (germline): SGHRS, YFSETQ. With 4 bases clipped from V and 5 bases from J, the junction kept 14 bases outside the gene matches. The CDR3 runs to 18 residues. CDR3 coding DNA: TGCGCCAGCAGCGCGGGGATCACTAGCGGGAGAAGGGACAATGAGCAGTTCTTC. This sequence encodes CASSAGITSGRRDNEQFF.

This chain uses TRBV12-3 or TRBV12-4 with TRBJ2-7, with 8 positions matching TRBD2. The V segment lost 9 bases and the J segment 6 bases; nucleotides outside the gene matches: 10. The CDR3 sequence is 13 residues long. The CDR3 here is CASSVGRAREQYF. The CDR3 coding sequence is TGTGCCAGTTCCGTCGGGAGGGCTCGCGAGCAGTACTTC.

This clonotype has a handful of counts. The chain uses TRBV20-1 and TRBJ2-1; unclear D gene. The CDR3 sequence is 16 residues long. CDR1 and CDR2 (germline): DFQATT, SNEGSKA (reference sequence). V lost 3 bases, J lost 0 bases, and 15 bases lay in between. In DNA, the CDR3 is TGCAGTGCTAGTCCGGACCATAGTCCCTCCTACAATGAGCAGTTCTTC. Translation: CSASPDHSPSYNEQFF.

This clonotype was seen only a few times. The chain is built from TRBV28 and TRBJ2-3; TRBD2 agrees at 11 bases. CDR3 length equals 14 residues. Germline values: CDR1 MDHEN, CDR2 SYDVKM. Unmatched junction bases numbered 2, after V lost 8 bases and J lost 1 base. CDR3: CASVLAGGTDTQYF. DNA of the CDR3: TGTGCCAGCGTACTAGCGGGAGGCACAGATACGCAGTATTTT.

This clonotype was observed many times. The chain uses TRBV5-6 and TRBJ2-1; D might be TRBD2 (6 bases). CDR3 length: 15 amino acids. Germline loops: CDR1 SGHDT, CDR2 YYEEEE. V was trimmed by 5 bases and J by 4 bases, leaving 16 bases between them. The chain's CDR3 is CASSLRRAGYNEQFF. The CDR3, as DNA: TGTGCCAGCAGTTTACGGAGGGCGGGATACAATGAGCAGTTCTTC.

The genes are TRBV20-1 and TRBJ2-6, with 8 nucleotides matching TRBD1. The CDR3 is 15 residues long. CDR1 is DFQATT, CDR2 SNEGSKA, per germline (reference sequence). Unmatched junction bases numbered 8, after V lost 6 bases and J lost 4 bases. DNA for the CDR3: TGCAGTGCACATGGGACAGGATCGGGGGCCAACGTCCTGACTTTC. This gives the protein CSAHGTGSGANVLTF.

This clonotype was counted only a few times. The CDR3 here is CASVRLGFDTQYF. CDR3 sequence (DNA): TGTGCCAGCGTGAGACTGGGTTTCGATACGCAGTATTTT. The gene calls are TRBV7-9 and TRBJ2-3; D unresolved. In germline, CDR1 is SEHNR, CDR2 FQNEAQ (reference sequence). The CDR3 has 13 residues. V was clipped by 8 bases and J by 6 bases, with 15 bases between them. Complete variable domain (other parts from reference TRBV7-9 and TRBJ2-3): DTGVSQNPRHKITKRGQNVTFRCDPISEHNRLYWYRQTLGQGPEFLTYFQNEAQLEKSRLLSDRFSAERPKGSFSTLEIQRTEQGDSAMYLCASVRLGFDTQYFGPGTRLTVL.

The CDR3 protein is CASSLVVGQETQYF. DNA for the CDR3: TGTGCCAGCAGCTTAGTGGTCGGCCAAGAGACCCAGTACTTC. The chain has TRBV7-8 and TRBJ2-5; D uncertain. Deletions cut 1 base from V and 1 base from J, with 7 bases between. The CDR3 is 14 residues long. Germline values: CDR1 SGHVS, CDR2 FQNEAQ.

This chain connects TRBV15 to TRBJ2-5; possibly TRBD1 for D (5 bases). The germline V gene has CDR1 LNHNV and CDR2 YYDKDF (reference sequence). The CDR3 has 14 amino acids. V lost 6 bases and J lost 2, with 13 bases in between. This CDR3 is CATRNRGSQETQYF. CDR3 in DNA: TGTGCCACCAGGAATAGGGGAAGTCAAGAGACCCAGTACTTC.

This clonotype was counted a few times. The chain links TRBV5-1 to TRBJ1-3; TRBD1 might be the D (5 bases). Looked up from germline, CDR1 is SGHRS and CDR2 is YFSETQ. Trimming cost V 0 bases and J 7 bases, with 11 bases left between them. There are 14 residues in the CDR3. CDR3 DNA sequence: TGCGCCAGCAGCTTGGCCGAGGGGACGAACACCATATATTTT. Translation: CASSLAEGTNTIYF.

The sample holds a few counts of this clonotype. This chain uses TRBV7-9 with TRBJ1-1; D ambiguous. CDR1 SEHNR and CDR2 FQNEAQ come from the germline V gene (reference sequence). Trimming stripped 2 bases from V and 1 base from J, with 8 bases between. The CDR3 runs to 14 residues. The CDR3 region is CASSLREANTEAFF. CDR3 nucleotides: TGTGCCAGCAGCTTACGGGAGGCGAACACTGAAGCTTTCTTT.

This clonotype was seen more than once but under ten times. The gene calls are TRBV7-3 and TRBJ2-1; D gene ambiguous. The ends were cut back, 1 base at V and 4 bases at J, with 14 bases in the middle. Germline V gene lookup returns CDR1 SGHTA and CDR2 FQGTGA. The CDR3 loop spans 16 amino acids. The CDR3 spells CASSLIADHRYNEQFF. The CDR3 bases are TGTGCCAGCAGCTTAATAGCAGACCACCGATACAATGAGCAGTTCTTC.

The sample holds a few counts of this clonotype. The chain has TRBV20-1 and TRBJ1-2; 7 nucleotides align to TRBD1. Trimming took 6 bases from V and 2 from J; bases not matched to a gene: 9. The CDR3 contains 14 residues. CDR1 and CDR2 from the germline V gene are DFQATT and SNEGSKA (reference sequence). As DNA, the CDR3 is TGCAGTGCCGTACCGGGACAGAGAAACTATGGCTACACCTTC. Residues: CSAVPGQRNYGYTF.

The genes are TRBV5-1 and TRBJ2-1; TRBD2 agrees at 12 bases. The germline V gene encodes CDR1 SGHRS and CDR2 YFSETQ. V gave up 2 bases and J gave up 3 bases; unmatched junction bases: 6. The CDR3 is 17 amino acids. CDR3 DNA sequence: TGCGCCAGCAGCTTTATCGGGACTAGCGGGTTCTACAATGAGCAGTTCTTC. Protein: CASSFIGTSGFYNEQFF.

The chain uses TRBV4-2 and TRBJ1-6; the D gene is possibly TRBD1 (5 bases). With 0 bases removed from V and 7 bases from J, the gap between germline ends came to 22 bases. CDR3 length: 19 amino acids. Per the germline V gene, CDR1 is LGHNA and CDR2 is YNFKEQ. This CDR3 reads CASSQELGRTRQGNSPLHF. CDR3 bases: TGTGCCAGCAGCCAAGAATTGGGGCGGACCCGCCAAGGAAATTCACCCCTCCACTTT.

V and J are TRBV30 and TRBJ1-1; unclear D gene. Germline CDR1 GTSNPN, CDR2 SVGIG (reference sequence). CDR3 length: 15 amino acids. The ends were cut back, 0 bases at V and 3 bases at J, with 14 bases in the middle. The CDR3 DNA follows: TGTGCCTGGAGTGTGCGGGTCAGGCTGGACACTGAAGCTTTCTTT. It translates to CAWSVRVRLDTEAFF.

For the CDR3, the DNA is TGTGCCAGCAGCCCTAAGCGGGGCCGCTCCTACAATGAGCAGTTCTTC. Translating gives CASSPKRGRSYNEQFF. The V gene is TRBV3-1, the J gene TRBJ2-1; 7 bases are shared with TRBD2. V gave up 4 bases and J gave up 0 bases; unmatched junction bases: 6. The CDR3 spans 16 residues. CDR1 and CDR2 (germline): LGHDT, YNNKEL (reference sequence).

The chain recombines TRBV20-1 with TRBJ2-1, with 11 bases lining up with TRBD2. V gave up 5 bases and J gave up 4 bases; unmatched junction bases: 7. The CDR3 spans 15 residues. Germline V CDR1 and CDR2: DFQATT, SNEGSKA (reference sequence). The CDR3 DNA reads as TGCAGTGCTCCTGTTAGCGGGAGGGGTTACAATGAGCAGTTCTTC. It specifies CSAPVSGRGYNEQFF.

This clonotype was observed many times. The V gene is TRBV12-3 or TRBV12-4, the J gene TRBJ2-7; the D gene is possibly TRBD1 (5 bases). The V end was cut by 2 bases, the J end by 2 bases, with 10 bases between. This CDR3 comprises 14 residues. The CDR3 protein is CASSLLDRPYEQYF. Written as DNA, the CDR3 is TGTGCCAGCAGTTTACTCGACAGACCCTACGAGCAGTACTTC.

The chain recombines TRBV4-2 with TRBJ2-5; 7 nucleotides align to TRBD2. This CDR3 spans 17 amino acids. The junction had 16 bases not matched to a gene; V was cut back by 1 base and J by 8 bases. Germline loops: CDR1 LGHNA, CDR2 YNFKEQ. CDR3 amino acids: CASSQGEGPPGGETQYF. The CDR3 nucleotides read TGTGCCAGCAGCCAAGGGGAGGGTCCGCCGGGTGGGGAAACCCAGTACTTC.

The chain employs TRBV30 and TRBJ2-1, with D possibly being TRBD1 (6 bases). V lost 7 bases and J lost 4, with 14 bases in between. The CDR3 loop spans 13 amino acids. Germline V gene data show CDR1 as GTSNPN and CDR2 as SVGIG (reference sequence). CDR3 bases: TGTGCCTTAAACCGGGACACTTACAATGAGCAGTTCTTC. Translating gives CALNRDTYNEQFF.

This clonotype was seen only a few times. The genes are TRBV12-5 and TRBJ2-5; 9 positions match TRBD1. The CDR3 length is 14 residues. Germline lookup yields CDR1 LGHNT and CDR2 FRNRAP. The V and J ends lost 7 bases and 4 bases, in that order; junction bases with no gene match: 7. DNA for the CDR3: TGTGCTAGTGCTAACGGACAGGGGAGAGAGACCCAGTACTTC. Translating it yields CASANGQGRETQYF.

This chain links TRBV4-1 with TRBJ2-3, with TRBD2 as a possible D gene (7 bases). Germline V gene sequence: CDR1 MGHRA, CDR2 YSYEKL. The V gene lost 1 base and the J gene lost 2 bases, with 16 bases spanning the gap. The CDR3 has 17 amino acids. This CDR3 is CASSQVYSGGVTDTQYF. The CDR3 bases are TGCGCCAGCAGCCAAGTATATTCGGGGGGCGTCACAGATACGCAGTATTTT.